Described below is a single T cell receptor (beta chain) sequence and its context. Its antigen is unknown. No much larger clonotype is one base removed from it; base qualities were not supplied. This specimen belongs to a study of blood T cell repertoires in COVID-19 (dated by TCRdb to 2018 to 2021). Some background on the complete study: Samples from collaborators originated in the United States, Italy and Spain and spanned both the acute and convalescent phases of COVID-19. The prospective study material was composed of cDNA or gDNA derived from T cells, B-cell-depleted T cells, or PBMCs. Deeply sampled blood TCRbeta repertoires from subjects exposed to, actively infected with, or recovered from COVID-19 were included in the dataset. A freely available public database, intended as a resource for researchers studying the immune response to SARS-CoV-2, is where the repertoires were released. Samples came from the ongoing ImmuneRACE study (first 160 participants) plus 1,254 subjects from 6 global collaborators. The sample metadata nearly always contained a de-identified subject ID, COVID-19 status, age in years and sex. Where available, HLA class I and class II types were taken from metadata supplied by the sample provider and were not determined by assay-based typing. Findings and caveats that apply to the study as a whole: Clinical and demographic metadata were provided uncurated, with the amount varying by source and participant.

The immunoSEQ Assay, a bias-controlled multiplex PCR, was used to amplify TCRbeta CDR3 regions from genomic DNA. In the source study's methods: Nucleated cell counts per sample were estimated from amplification of reference gene primers within the assay. To quantify the absolute abundance of each unique TCRbeta CDR3 rearrangement, sequence reads were collapsed and filtered. For each sample, productive Simpson clonality was calculated as the square root of Simpson's diversity index over productive rearrangements. TCRdb retrieved this table from immuneACCESS and kept in-frame rearrangements only. Not all clones are present; in checked studies, unresolved V genes account for under half, and no reason is known for the remainder. V and J calls and clone size are copied from that table; D and trimming were computed from the DNA. This sample lists about 160,000 clones; 80% to 90% were detected once. 0.85% to 1.2% of the sample is in the top ten clones.

Collaborating institutions collected whole blood in K2EDTA tubes following their own protocols. For TCRbeta analysis, collaborators shipped samples as frozen whole blood, isolated PBMCs, or DNA extracted from either of those sample types. CDR1 ENHRY and CDR2 SYGVKD are derived from the germline V gene. Its CDR3 holds 14 amino acids, cysteine through phenylalanine. Only the CDR3 portion is preserved as DNA: 42 bases, with reading frame beginning at the first base. After removal of 2 bases from V and 5 bases from J, the junction retains 3 bases not matched to a gene. The chain is assembled from TRBV10-3 and TRBJ2-5; TRBD1 lines up with 9 middle nucleotides. This clonotype was obtained from a man aged 40-50 years with acute or convalescent COVID-19. The source material was peripheral blood. The DNA is TGTGCCATCAGTGAGAGGACAGGGGTCGAGACCCAGTACTTC. This codes for CAISERTGVETQYF.